The T cell receptor (beta chain) described here comes from a study of CD8+ T cells in alopecia areata. The study, taken as a whole, reports: Compared with normal scalp, lesional scalp had higher clonality and more expanded CD8+ clones.

Germline CDR1 and CDR2: SNHLY and FYNNEI. J was trimmed by 2 bases and V by 3 bases; bases with no gene match: 4. The length of the CDR3 is 16 residues. As the sequencing template, cDNA was produced by extracting RNA and reverse transcribing it. Data came from immunoSEQ multiplex PCR; TCRdb stores just in-frame clones and leaves some out. The sample holds 120,000 to 150,000 clones, roughly 86% seen once. As regards this clone: The antigen is not known.

Treatment reported: oral pan-JAK inhibitor, 5-10 mg twice daily. This sample comprised CD8+ T cells sorted from blood, obtained at week 4, from a patient treated with tofacitinib. The receptor was isolated from a human donor with alopecia areata. The chain carries TRBV2 and TRBJ2-2; 9 positions match TRBD1. The CDR3 protein is CASSDDRGFNTGELFF. DNA of the CDR3: TGTGCCAGCAGTGACGACAGGGGGTTTAACACCGGGGAGCTGTTTTTT.